These 4 T cell receptor beta chains share one sample of origin, sequenced in a study of CD8+CD57+ T cells in acquired aplastic anemia (dated by TCRdb to 2016 to 2018). TCRdb lists the instrument as Illumina HiSeq 2000. TCR beta VDJ combination and CDR3 sequence profiling used genomic DNA as the template. In-frame beta chains were kept once TCRdb had trimmed the public reads at Q25 with fastp and called clones with MiXCR. CDR3 protein sequences are deduplicated, and each keeps its most common genes and DNA. A total of 150,000 to 200,000 distinct CDR3 sequences appear in this sample, roughly 50% of them only once. The top ten hold 25% to 35% of the sample. The patients picked for sequencing were ones in whom flow cytometry had shown an expansion of CD8+CD57+ cells. Sequenced: sorted CD4+, CD8+, or CD8+CD57+ T cells (not recorded which) from PBMCs. These receptors all come from a human donor with aplastic anemia.

The rearrangement joins TRBV25-1 to TRBJ1-3; D is perhaps TRBD1 (6 bases). V was trimmed by 6 bases and J by 2 bases, leaving 11 bases between them. This CDR3 contains 14 residues. Germline CDR1 and CDR2: MGHDK and SYGVNS. This chain's CDR3 is CASSVGGTGNTIYF. The CDR3 DNA is TGTGCCAGCAGCGTAGGGGGGACTGGAAACACCATATATTTT.

As for this clonotype: One base away lies a much larger clone, so this may be a sequencing read error. V usage is TRBV6-1 and J usage is TRBJ1-2, with D perhaps TRBD1 (6 bases). The CDR3 has 13 amino acids. Germline V gene sequence: CDR1 MNHNS, CDR2 SASEGT. This CDR3 reads CAGSIEGGYGYTF. The CDR3, as DNA: TGTGCCGGCAGCATTGAGGGGGGCTATGGCTACACCTTC.

In this sample, this clonotype turned up once. V gene TRBV12-3 or TRBV12-4 combines with J gene TRBJ1-3; D call uncertain. The CDR3 runs 12 residues. The V and J ends lost 7 bases and 9 bases respectively, with 13 bases between them. This CDR3 is CASTPDSGTIYF. For the CDR3, the DNA is TGTGCCAGCACCCCGGATTCCGGCACCATATATTTT.

This clonotype was counted at least ten times. V is TRBV24-1 and J is TRBJ2-1, with 12 bases fitting TRBD2. V was pared by 2 bases and J by 14 bases, with 6 bases of the junction left unmatched. The germline V gene has CDR1 KGHDR and CDR2 SFDVKD. This CDR3 has 14 residues. The CDR3 nucleotides are TGTGCCACCAGTGATTGGACTAGCGGGGTTTTGAAGTTCTTC. Translating it yields CATSDWTSGVLKFF.